Shown below are 2 T cell receptor beta chains from a single sample sequenced in a study of T cell repertoires in cytomegalovirus infection. TCRdb reprocessed the reads via MiXCR and lists one record per CDR3 protein. The table has about 190,000 distinct CDR3 sequences, roughly 9% seen once. The sequencing sample was made of PBMCs. These receptors came from a human donor in good health (CMV status not recorded). Some clones in this sample may be carry-over from other donors' samples.

This chain joins TRBV18 and TRBJ1-2; the match to TRBD1 covers 8 bases. The CDR3 extends over 16 amino acids. Trimming at V came to 3 bases and at J to 4 bases, leaving 10 bases not matched to a gene. Germline V CDR1 and CDR2: KGHSH, LQKENI. CDR3 coding DNA: TGTGCCAGCTCACCGCTCGACAGGGGATTCGGCTATGGCTACACCTTC. This codes for CASSPLDRGFGYGYTF.

V usage is TRBV29-1 and J usage is TRBJ1-1; 9 bases agree with TRBD1. The CDR3 spans 13 residues. The V segment lost 7 bases and the J segment 1 base; nucleotides outside the gene matches: 4. Germline CDR1 SQVTM, CDR2 ANQGSEA. CDR3 nucleotide sequence: TGCAGCGGGGGGACAGGGCGGAACACTGAAGCTTTCTTT. This codes for CSGGTGRNTEAFF.